These 32 T cell receptor beta chains were all obtained from the same sample, sequenced in a study of post-analysis software for immune sequencing data. Unique molecular identifiers were present in the TCR beta cDNA libraries. TCRdb reprocessed the PCR reads with MiXCR, giving one entry per CDR3 protein. The sample lists over 150,000 distinct CDR3 sequences, 30% seen once, with 1.5% in the top ten. Their target antigens are unknown. Broader study findings: TRBV5-6, TRBV5-1 and TRBV20-1 were among four to six TRBV segments more frequent in patients than controls.

What was sequenced was blood. Every receptor here comes from a girl aged 10 to 17 with multiple sclerosis.

Many counts were recorded for this clonotype. V and J are TRBV12-5 and TRBJ2-7, with TRBD1 identical over 10 bases. The germline gives CDR1 LGHNT, CDR2 FRNRAP. The V and J ends lost 1 base and 9 bases, in that order; junction bases with no gene match: 9. The CDR3 has 15 residues. CDR3 residues: CASGLAKTGGWGQYF. In DNA, the CDR3 is TGTGCTAGTGGTTTGGCCAAGACAGGGGGCTGGGGGCAGTACTTC. The full variable domain, with the rest looked up from reference TRBV12-5 and TRBJ2-7, is DARVTQTPRHKVTEMGQEVTMRCQPILGHNTVFWYRQTMMQGLELLAYFRNRAPLDDSGMPKDRFSAEMPDATLATLKIQPSEPRDSAVYFCASGLAKTGGWGQYFGPGTRLTVT.

This clonotype was picked up one time. The chain uses TRBV12-3 or TRBV12-4 and TRBJ2-5; D is possibly TRBD1 or TRBD2 (5 bases each). This CDR3 is 15 amino acids long. Between the trimmed V and J ends, which lost 1 base and 1 base, there was a span of 10 bases. CDR3 sequence reads: CASSLGGTIQETQYF. The CDR3 DNA is TGTGCCAGCAGTTTAGGAGGGACCATCCAAGAGACCCAGTACTTC.

This clonotype appeared many times. The chain joins TRBV10-3 to TRBJ1-5; D may be TRBD1 (5 bases). The CDR3 spans 13 residues. V was shortened by 10 bases and J by 3 bases, with 13 bases between the two germline ends. Germline CDR1 and CDR2: ENHRY and SYGVKD. The CDR3 coding sequence is TGTGCCACGCAAGCAGGGACCAATCAGCCCCAGCATTTT. Protein: CATQAGTNQPQHF.

This chain connects TRBV20-1 to TRBJ2-3; 7 bases are shared with TRBD2. The CDR3 contains 15 residues. V shed 5 bases and J 0 bases; nucleotides not matched to a gene: 8. Germline V CDR1 and CDR2: DFQATT, SNEGSKA (reference sequence). The CDR3 protein is CSAEPLAASTDTQYF. The CDR3 nucleotides read TGCAGTGCTGAGCCCCTAGCGGCTAGCACAGATACGCAGTATTTT.

The table lists this clonotype with many counts. The V call is TRBV29-1, the J call TRBJ2-7, with D uncertain. The germline gives CDR1 SQVTM, CDR2 ANQGSEA. V lost 1 base and J 2 bases, leaving 6 bases between the germline ends. The length of the CDR3 is 12 residues. CDR3 amino acids: CSVEGGPYEQYF. For the CDR3, the DNA is TGCAGCGTTGAAGGCGGCCCCTACGAGCAGTACTTC.

This clonotype turned up a few times. The chain has TRBV19 and TRBJ1-1; a weak D match, TRBD1 (6 bases). V dropped 5 bases and J dropped 5 bases, with 12 bases sitting between them. Germline CDR1 LNHDA, CDR2 SQIVND (reference sequence). The CDR3 runs 13 residues. CDR3: CASSGTKRTEAFF. DNA of the CDR3: TGTGCCAGTAGTGGGACAAAGAGGACTGAAGCTTTCTTT.

This clonotype showed up many times. V usage is TRBV20-1 and J usage is TRBJ2-1, with a possible D match to TRBD1 (5 bases). Trimming removed 5 bases from V and 4 bases from J, with 15 bases in between. This CDR3 has 14 amino acids. CDR1 DFQATT and CDR2 SNEGSKA come from the germline V gene (reference sequence). The CDR3: CSAPPGRAYNEQFF. The CDR3 nucleotides read TGCAGTGCTCCGCCGGGCAGGGCGTACAATGAGCAGTTCTTC.

Note on this clonotype: Possible read error: a much larger clone is one base away. This rearrangement joins TRBV5-1 to TRBJ2-3, with D perhaps matching TRBD1 or TRBD2 (5 bases each). Germline assignment: CDR1 SGHRS and CDR2 YFSETQ. Deletions cut 3 bases from V and 5 bases from J, with 19 bases between. The CDR3 is 16 amino acids. Here the CDR3 reads CASSSAGAGRGDTQYF. The CDR3 DNA follows: TGCGCCAGCAGCTCGGCCGGGGCGGGCCGTGGAGATACGCAGTATTTT.

The chain combines TRBV29-1 with TRBJ1-1; D is possibly TRBD1 (5 bases). The length of the CDR3 is 13 residues. The V end lost 2 bases, the J end lost 4 bases, and 11 bases lay between the germline ends. In germline, CDR1 is SQVTM, CDR2 ANQGSEA. The CDR3 region is CSVEYRLTTEAFF. DNA for the CDR3: TGCAGCGTTGAATACAGGTTGACCACTGAAGCTTTCTTT.

The chain links TRBV20-1 to TRBJ1-2; no clear D gene. V gave up 6 bases and J gave up 4 bases, with 15 bases separating them. CDR1 is DFQATT, CDR2 SNEGSKA, per germline (reference sequence). The CDR3 is 13 amino acids. CDR3 in amino acids: CSARLLETYGYTF. The CDR3 DNA is TGCAGTGCGAGATTACTCGAGACCTATGGCTACACCTTC.

This clonotype was recorded once. The chain uses TRBV7-3 and TRBJ2-3, with D maybe TRBD2 (5 bases). V lost 2 bases and J lost 3, with 12 bases in between. Germline V gene data show CDR1 as SGHTA and CDR2 as FQGTGA. The CDR3 is 15 amino acids. CDR3 nucleotide sequence: TGTGCCAGCAGCTTATATGGTGGGAGAACAGATACGCAGTATTTT. Protein: CASSLYGGRTDTQYF.

As regards this clonotype: A much larger clone sits a single nucleotide away, making a read error possible. The rearrangement links TRBV29-1 to TRBJ2-5; TRBD2 matches 7 bases. The J segment lost 2 bases and the V segment lost 3 bases, leaving 15 bases of the junction unmatched. Germline V gene sequence: CDR1 SQVTM, CDR2 ANQGSEA. This CDR3 comprises 17 residues. CDR3 sequence reads: CSVESAGRGGGQETQYF. The CDR3, as DNA: TGCAGCGTTGAGTCCGCGGGCCGCGGCGGGGGACAAGAGACCCAGTACTTC.

This clonotype was seen only a few times. This sequence joins TRBV11-3 and TRBJ2-1, with a weak D call TRBD2 (6 bases). V was trimmed by 2 bases and J by 7 bases, leaving 9 bases between them. CDR1 and CDR2 from the germline V gene are SGHNT and YENEEA. The CDR3 runs 13 residues. CDR3 sequence (DNA): TGTGCCAGCAGCTTACCGGGGAGGAATGAGCAGTTCTTC. Translating gives CASSLPGRNEQFF.

This clonotype was observed at least ten times. This chain links TRBV3-1 with TRBJ2-1; D is undetermined. CDR1 and CDR2 (germline): LGHDT, YNNKEL (reference sequence). Deletions cut 0 bases from V and 9 bases from J, with 6 bases between. The CDR3 has 12 amino acids. CDR3 residues: CASSQDGPEQFF. For the CDR3, the DNA is TGTGCCAGCAGCCAAGACGGGCCTGAGCAGTTCTTC.

J is TRBJ2-7 and V is TRBV11-2; D unresolved. Germline assignment: CDR1 SGHAT and CDR2 FQNNGV. This CDR3 is 15 amino acids long. The germline V and J ends were trimmed by 3 bases and 0 bases, with 12 bases remaining between them. This CDR3 is CASSFPADSSYEQYF. CDR3 nucleotide sequence: TGTGCCAGCAGCTTCCCGGCAGATAGCTCCTACGAGCAGTACTTC.

This sequence joins TRBV7-9 and TRBJ1-1, with a tentative D call TRBD1 (5 bases). The CDR3 contains 12 residues. V was clipped by 1 base and J by 12 bases, with 12 bases between them. The germline V gene has CDR1 SEHNR and CDR2 FQNEAQ (reference sequence). The DNA for the CDR3 is TGTGCCAGCAGCTTAGATATGGGGGGAACTTTCTTT. It yields the protein CASSLDMGGTFF.

Remarks on this clonotype: The junction departs from the called germline gene at one end, perhaps through a read error. The chain employs TRBV6-6 and TRBJ1-2, with D possibly TRBD1 on 5 matching bases. The CDR3 runs to 14 residues. Germline values: CDR1 MNHNY, CDR2 SVGAGI (reference sequence). CDR3 in amino acids: CASSYSIYRHGSTF. The CDR3 DNA is TGTGCCAGCAGTTACTCGATCTACAGGCATGGCTCCACCTTC.

The chain has TRBV5-1 and TRBJ2-5; TRBD2 matches 7 bases. The V segment lost 0 bases and the J segment 5 bases; nucleotides outside the gene matches: 7. Germline V lookup: CDR1 SGHRS, CDR2 YFSETQ. This CDR3 is 15 amino acids long. CDR3: CASSLVAGDSETQYF. The CDR3 coding sequence is TGCGCCAGCAGCTTGGTTGCGGGAGATAGTGAGACCCAGTACTTC. Combining the CDR3 with reference TRBV5-1 and TRBJ2-5 gives the whole variable domain KAGVTQTPRYLIKTRGQQVTLSCSPISGHRSVSWYQQTPGQGLQFLFEYFSETQRNKGNFPGRFSGRQFSNSRSEMNVSTLELGDSALYLCASSLVAGDSETQYFGPGTRLLVL.

The chain uses TRBV4-1 and TRBJ2-7, with D tentatively TRBD1 or TRBD2 (5 bases each). The ends were cut back, 0 bases at V and 0 bases at J, with 12 bases in the middle. Germline CDR1 and CDR2: MGHRA and YSYEKL. The CDR3 loop spans 16 amino acids. Here the CDR3 DNA reads TGCGCCAGCAGCCAAGATGAGGCAGGGAGCTCCTACGAGCAGTACTTC. Amino acid sequence: CASSQDEAGSSYEQYF.

This clonotype was recorded a few times. The chain employs TRBV28 and TRBJ1-2; perhaps TRBD1 as D (5 bases). The CDR3 length is 14 residues. V lost 1 base, J lost 7 bases, and 13 bases lay in between. Germline assignment: CDR1 MDHEN and CDR2 SYDVKM. The CDR3 spells CASSLYEGSSGYTF. For the CDR3, the DNA is TGTGCCAGCAGTTTATATGAGGGGTCTAGTGGCTACACCTTC.

In the case of this clonotype: With a much larger clone just one base away, this may be a read error. The chain combines TRBV4-2 with TRBJ2-3; 11 positions agree with TRBD2. The CDR3 is made up of 20 amino acids. Germline CDR1 reads LGHNA; CDR2 reads YNFKEQ. The CDR3 DNA reads TGTGCCAGCAGCCAGGAACCACAATCGGGACTAGCGGCTAGCATAGATACGCAGTATTTT. Its translation is CASSQEPQSGLAASIDTQYF.

The CDR3 DNA reads as TGTGCCAGCACCCAAGAGGTGGGCAATGAGCAGTTCTTC. It encodes CASTQEVGNEQFF. The rearrangement joins TRBV12-3 or TRBV12-4 to TRBJ2-1; D is unclear. The CDR3 is 13 residues long. Trimming cost V 7 bases and J 6 bases, with 13 bases left between them.

This clonotype was counted many times. The rearrangement uses TRBV12-3 or TRBV12-4 and TRBJ2-7; 8 bases match TRBD1. Unmatched junction bases numbered 7, after V lost 6 bases and J lost 0 bases. CDR3 length: 15 amino acids. DNA for the CDR3: TGTGCCAGCAGAAACGACAGGGGTCACTCCTACGAGCAGTACTTC. Amino acid sequence: CASRNDRGHSYEQYF.

This clonotype was counted once. A much bigger clone sits one base away, suggesting this may be a read error. The rearrangement joins TRBV15 to TRBJ2-5; 7 nucleotides match TRBD1. CDR3 length: 13 residues. Germline loops: CDR1 LNHNV, CDR2 YYDKDF (reference sequence). V dropped 5 bases and J dropped 5; count of bases not matched to a gene: 5. The CDR3 nucleotides read TGTGCCACCAGCCGTCGCAGGGGGGAGACCCAGTACTTC. As protein: CATSRRRGETQYF.

This chain uses TRBV28 with TRBJ2-7; D uncertain. The germline V and J ends were trimmed by 4 bases and 5 bases, with 15 bases remaining between them. From germline, CDR1 is MDHEN and CDR2 SYDVKM. The CDR3 is made up of 14 amino acids. The CDR3 reads CASSSQITVHEQYF. The CDR3 DNA reads as TGTGCCAGCAGTTCCCAAATTACAGTCCACGAGCAGTACTTC.

Comment on this clonotype: This may stem from a read error, because a much larger clone lies one nucleotide away. Here the CDR3 omits its conserved ending phenylalanine or tryptophan, so a read error is the likely source. This chain uses TRBV20-1 with TRBJ2-3, with a possible D match to TRBD2 (7 bases). The CDR3 has 15 residues. Trimming took 6 bases from V and 3 from J, leaving 19 bases between them. Germline assignment: CDR1 DFQATT and CDR2 SNEGSKA (reference sequence). Here the CDR3 reads CSAQALGGVTDTQYL. The DNA for the CDR3 is TGCAGTGCGCAGGCACTAGGGGGGGTTACAGATACGCAGTATTTG.

The rearrangement uses TRBV29-1 and TRBJ1-5; D unresolved. Trimming left V 4 bases short and J 5 bases short, with 12 bases between. Germline loops: CDR1 SQVTM, CDR2 ANQGSEA. The CDR3 totals 13 residues. CDR3: CSVVDSAHQPQHF. In nucleotides, the CDR3 is TGCAGCGTTGTGGATTCCGCCCATCAGCCCCAGCATTTT.

This clonotype has more than one count but fewer than ten. This chain joins TRBV18 and TRBJ2-5, with unresolved D. The J call is in doubt because the DNA end fits TRBJ2-7 better. Germline V lookup: CDR1 KGHSH, CDR2 LQKENI. The CDR3 has 13 residues. The CDR3 DNA reads TGTGCCAGCTCACCAGTCCAGGCGCGCGAGCAGTACTTC. This codes for CASSPVQAREQYF.

This CDR3 is CASSLGTGGGGGYTF. The CDR3 DNA reads as TGCGCCAGCAGCCTAGGGACAGGCGGAGGAGGGGGCTACACCTTC. The V gene is TRBV5-1, the J gene TRBJ1-2; the match to TRBD1 covers 8 bases. Trimming at V came to 4 bases and at J to 8 bases, leaving 13 bases not matched to a gene. CDR1 and CDR2 (germline): SGHRS, YFSETQ. The CDR3 consists of 15 residues. Full variable domain (outside the CDR3, taken from reference TRBV5-1 and TRBJ1-2): KAGVTQTPRYLIKTRGQQVTLSCSPISGHRSVSWYQQTPGQGLQFLFEYFSETQRNKGNFPGRFSGRQFSNSRSEMNVSTLELGDSALYLCASSLGTGGGGGYTFGSGTRLTVV.

This clonotype was seen a few times. This chain connects TRBV7-9 to TRBJ2-3; 8 bases line up with TRBD2. The CDR3 has 15 residues. J was trimmed by 3 bases and V by 5 bases; bases with no gene match: 7. The germline V gene has CDR1 SEHNR and CDR2 FQNEAQ (reference sequence). CDR3 sequence: CASSPSAGVTDTQYF. Here the CDR3 DNA reads TGTGCCAGCAGCCCTTCAGCGGGAGTGACAGATACGCAGTATTTT.

This clonotype was counted many times. The genes are TRBV12-5 and TRBJ2-7; D is perhaps TRBD2 (6 bases). This CDR3 contains 12 residues. The germline CDR1 and CDR2 sequences are LGHNT and FRNRAP. V gave up 4 bases and J gave up 4 bases, with 8 bases separating them. CDR3 sequence: CASGSSGYEQYF. The CDR3 bases are TGTGCTAGTGGTTCCAGCGGGTACGAGCAGTACTTC. Variable domain in full (rest from reference TRBV12-5 and TRBJ2-7): DARVTQTPRHKVTEMGQEVTMRCQPILGHNTVFWYRQTMMQGLELLAYFRNRAPLDDSGMPKDRFSAEMPDATLATLKIQPSEPRDSAVYFCASGSSGYEQYFGPGTRLTVT.

This clonotype has ten or more counts. The CDR3 bases are TGCGCCAGCAGCTTGTGGCGGAACCAAGAGACCCAGTACTTC. Translating gives CASSLWRNQETQYF. The chain links TRBV5-1 to TRBJ2-5, with D unclear. Deletions cut 1 base from V and 0 bases from J, with 7 bases between. CDR3 length: 14 amino acids. Germline CDR1 and CDR2: SGHRS and YFSETQ.